These 4 T cell receptor beta chains were sequenced from one sample in a study of cytomegalovirus exposure and HLA in healthy donors. Both 60 Vbeta primers and 13 Jbeta primers went into the PCR. Using immunoSEQ multiplex PCR, the repertoire was profiled, and TCRdb retains in-frame clones only, with some absent. Found here are 120,000 or so clones, over 70% of them singletons; the top ten hold nearly 9.5%. The sequenced sample consisted of PBMCs. The source is a woman aged 50 to 60 in good health and CMV-seropositive.

This clone came up once. The chain is built from TRBV7-2 and TRBJ2-3; 10 bases match TRBD2. V lost 7 bases, J lost 11 bases, and 12 bases stayed unmatched. CDR1 SGHTA and CDR2 FQGNSA come from the germline V gene. The CDR3 is 14 amino acids. For the CDR3, the DNA is TGTGCCAGCACCCCTGAGGCTAGCGGGAGACTGCAGTATTTT. It translates to CASTPEASGRLQYF.

Only one count was recorded for this clone. The V call is TRBV6-1, the J call TRBJ1-2; 12 nucleotides agree with TRBD1. The V segment lost 6 bases and the J segment 5 bases; nucleotides outside the gene matches: 4. Germline V gene sequence: CDR1 MNHNS, CDR2 SASEGT. The CDR3 has 14 residues. The CDR3 sequence: CASRGTGGAYGYTF. The DNA for the CDR3 is TGTGCCAGCAGGGGGACAGGGGGCGCGTATGGCTACACCTTC.

V and J are TRBV27 and TRBJ2-2; 8 bases are a match to TRBD1. The V segment lost 3 bases and the J segment 5 bases; nucleotides outside the gene matches: 8. Germline V gene lookup returns CDR1 MNHEY and CDR2 SMNVEV (reference sequence). The CDR3 totals 16 residues. Here the CDR3 DNA reads TGTGCCAGCAGTTTTATCAGGGGGCGCCGGACCGGGGAGCTGTTTTTT. As protein: CASSFIRGRRTGELFF.

The rearrangement uses TRBV27 and TRBJ1-3; tentatively, D is TRBD1 (6 bases). V lost 9 bases and J 1 base, leaving 13 bases between the germline ends. Germline V gives CDR1 MNHEY, CDR2 SMNVEV (reference sequence). The CDR3 covers 14 residues. The CDR3 reads CASRAGASGNTIYF. The CDR3 DNA follows: TGTGCCAGTAGAGCAGGGGCATCTGGAAACACCATATATTTT.